Listed below are T cell receptor beta chains from one sample, sequenced in a study of breast tumors, draining lymph nodes, adjacent tissues. TCRdb reprocessed the multiplex PCR reads with MiXCR, giving one entry per CDR3 protein. The data hold under 250,000 distinct CDR3 sequences, with around 32% observed a single time. The sequencing sample was made of axillary lymph node tissue. The receptor source for this set is a female donor with breast cancer. Some clones in this sample may be carry-over from other donors' samples. Both conserved end residues are part of each CDR3. Fields, in order: CDR3 length, D gene, J gene, clone size, V gene, CDR3 protein, CDR3 DNA. D genes are given only for firm matches. Rows give clone size only sometimes, using once, few, many, or a class for an expanded clone.

16 - TRBJ1-6 many TRBV6-1 CASRFYESSYNSPLHF TGTGCCAGCAGATTTTACGAGAGCTCCTATAATTCACCCCTCCACTTT
12 - TRBJ1-2 many TRBV15 CATSRDRLNYTF TGTGCCACCAGCAGAGATAGACTCAACTACACCTTC
15 TRBD1 TRBJ1-2 many TRBV19 CASRATRDSDYGYTF TGTGCCAGTAGAGCCACGCGGGACAGTGACTATGGCTACACCTTC
18 - TRBJ2-3 - TRBV6-1 CASSPRVRRALITDTQYF TGTGCCAGCAGTCCCCGGGTCCGGAGAGCCCTGATCACAGATACGCAGTATTTT
13 TRBD1 TRBJ2-6 - TRBV5-1 CASSRQGDDTEAF TGCGCCAGCAGCCGACAGGGGGATGACACTGAAGCTTTC
13 - TRBJ1-2 - TRBV2 CASRGAQGDGYTF TGTGCCAGCAGAGGGGCGCAGGGTGATGGCTACACCTTC
15 - TRBJ2-2 many TRBV19 CASSRQVRNTGELFF TGTGCCAGTAGTAGACAGGTGCGGAACACCGGGGAGCTGTTTTTT
11 - TRBJ1-4 - TRBV10-3 CAISESGGRAF TGTGCCATCAGTGAGTCGGGCGGGAGGGCCTTT
13 - TRBJ1-5 many TRBV20-1 CSASGQGNQPQHF TGCAGTGCTAGCGGTCAGGGAAATCAGCCCCAGCATTTT
14 - TRBJ2-5 many TRBV7-2 CASSSHQNSETQYF TGTGCCAGCAGCTCCCATCAAAATAGCGAGACCCAGTACTTC
17 - TRBJ2-1 few TRBV29-1 CSVEGRLGTGSSNEQFF TGCAGCGTTGAAGGGCGCTTGGGGACGGGGTCGTCGAATGAGCAGTTCTTC
14 TRBD1 TRBJ2-7 many TRBV12-3/TRBV12-4 CASSLQGASYEQYF TGTGCCAGCAGTTTACAGGGGGCCTCCTACGAGCAGTACTTC
15 TRBD1 TRBJ1-4 - TRBV2 CASSVARQGNEKLFF TGTGCCAGCAGTGTAGCGAGACAGGGAAATGAAAAACTGTTTTTT
13 - TRBJ1-2 - TRBV7-2 CASSCPDFYGYTF TGTGCCAGCAGCTGTCCTGACTTCTATGGCTACACCTTC
15 - TRBJ2-3 many TRBV7-8 CASSPVALAADTQYF TGTGCCAGCAGCCCCGTCGCCTTGGCGGCAGATACGCAGTATTTT
13 - TRBJ2-5 many TRBV14 CASGQDLRETQYF TGTGCCAGCGGTCAGGACTTGCGGGAGACCCAGTACTTC
15 - TRBJ1-5 - TRBV24-1 CATSERLGTPQPQHF TGTGCCACCAGTGAACGGCTCGGGACGCCGCAGCCCCAGCATTTT
16 - TRBJ1-6 many TRBV2 CASRPSGSFYNSPLHF TGTGCCAGCAGACCTAGCGGGAGCTTTTATAATTCACCCCTCCACTTT
15 TRBD2 TRBJ2-3 - TRBV9 CASSVESGVYNEQYF TGTGCCAGCAGCGTAGAAAGCGGGGTCTACAATGAGCAGTATTTT
15 TRBD1 TRBJ1-5 - TRBV10-3 CAISGRQGGNQPQHF TGTGCCATCAGTGGTAGACAGGGGGGCAATCAGCCCCAGCATTTT
11 - TRBJ1-1 few TRBV20-1 CSAFTSRRAFF TGCAGTGCCTTCACCTCCCGTCGGGCTTTCTTT
16 - TRBJ2-5 many TRBV12-3/TRBV12-4 CASSSEGFEVGETQYF TGTGCCAGCAGTTCCGAGGGGTTCGAGGTTGGGGAGACCCAGTACTTC
14 - TRBJ1-1 - TRBV9 CASSVDASGHEAFF TGTGCCAGCAGCGTAGACGCAAGTGGACATGAAGCTTTCTTT
15 - TRBJ1-2 many TRBV6-1 CASSEALGRSYGYTF TGTGCCAGCAGTGAAGCGCTCGGGCGGAGCTATGGCTACACCTTC
16 TRBD1 TRBJ1-4 many TRBV15 CATSRGGGTAGEKLFF TGTGCCACCAGCAGAGGTGGCGGGACAGCGGGGGAAAAACTGTTTTTT
15 - TRBJ1-3 many TRBV6-1 CASSPGGSSGIRIYF TGTGCCAGCAGCCCGGGGGGAAGCTCTGGAATCCGAATATATTTT